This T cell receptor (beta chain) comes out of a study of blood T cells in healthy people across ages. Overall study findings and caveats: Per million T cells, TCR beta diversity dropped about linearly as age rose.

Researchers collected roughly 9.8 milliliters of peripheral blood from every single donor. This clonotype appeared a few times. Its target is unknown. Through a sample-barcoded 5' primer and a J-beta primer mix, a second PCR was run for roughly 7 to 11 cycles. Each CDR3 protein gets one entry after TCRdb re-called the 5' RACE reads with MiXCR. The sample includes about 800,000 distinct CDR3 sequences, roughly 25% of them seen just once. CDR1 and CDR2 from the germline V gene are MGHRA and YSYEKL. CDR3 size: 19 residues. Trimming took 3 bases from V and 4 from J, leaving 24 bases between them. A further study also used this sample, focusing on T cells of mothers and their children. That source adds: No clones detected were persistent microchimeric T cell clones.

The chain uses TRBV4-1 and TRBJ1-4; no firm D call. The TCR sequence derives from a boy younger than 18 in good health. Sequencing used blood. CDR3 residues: CASSQFYGARRRINEKLFF. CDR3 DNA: TGCGCCAGCAGCCAGTTTTACGGCGCGCGTCGCCGAATTAATGAAAAACTGTTTTTT.